The rows below give T cell receptor beta chains drawn from one sample of a study of T cells in Graves' hyperthyroidism and ophthalmopathy. One entry per CDR3 protein results from TCRdb running MiXCR on the multiplex PCR reads. Among 350,000 to 400,000 distinct CDR3 sequences listed, about 15% were seen once. Specimen: blood. These receptor sequences come from a woman younger than 45 with Graves' hyperthyroidism. Both conserved end residues are part of each CDR3. Each record gives: J gene, D gene, V gene, clone size, CDR3 DNA, CDR3 protein. D genes are given only for firm matches. Clone sizes are given selectively: once, few, many, or a class where the clone is expanded.

J gene: TRBJ2-7
D gene: .
V gene: TRBV28
clone size: many
CDR3 DNA: TGTGCCAGCAGCGGGGGAGACGAGCAGTACTTC
CDR3 protein: CASSGGDEQYF

J gene: TRBJ1-6
D gene: TRBD1
V gene: TRBV5-6
clone size: few
CDR3 DNA: TGTGCCAGCAGCTCGGGACAGGATAATTCACCCCTCCACTTT
CDR3 protein: CASSSGQDNSPLHF

J gene: TRBJ2-2
D gene: TRBD2
V gene: TRBV27
clone size: few
CDR3 DNA: TGTGCCAGCAGTAAGGGACTAGCGAGCGGGGGGCTGTTTTTT
CDR3 protein: CASSKGLASGGLFF

J gene: TRBJ2-3
D gene: .
V gene: TRBV18
clone size: many
CDR3 DNA: TGTGCCAGCTCACCTAAGGGGTACTCCAGAGATACGCAGTATTTT
CDR3 protein: CASSPKGYSRDTQYF

J gene: TRBJ1-1
D gene: .
V gene: TRBV6-1
clone size: .
CDR3 DNA: TGTGCCAGCCGGGACTTATTGGGGGTCGGAATGGGACTCACTGAAGCTCTCTTT
CDR3 protein: CASRDLLGVGMGLTEALF

J gene: TRBJ1-2
D gene: .
V gene: TRBV28
clone size: .
CDR3 DNA: TGTGCCAGCAGGCCGGTGGGAGATAACTATGGCTACACCTTC
CDR3 protein: CASRPVGDNYGYTF

J gene: TRBJ2-7
D gene: TRBD1
V gene: TRBV20-1
clone size: .
CDR3 DNA: TGCAGTGCTTCCCCCCGGGGACAGGGATGGTACGAGCAGTACTTC
CDR3 protein: CSASPRGQGWYEQYF

J gene: TRBJ2-5
D gene: TRBD2
V gene: TRBV7-7
clone size: .
CDR3 DNA: TGTGCTAGCAGCTTAGCGGGACGGGACCAAGAGACCCAGTACTTC
CDR3 protein: CASSLAGRDQETQYF

J gene: TRBJ2-5
D gene: .
V gene: TRBV2
clone size: many
CDR3 DNA: TGTGCCAGCAGGGATACAGCTCAAGAGACCCAGTACTTC
CDR3 protein: CASRDTAQETQYF

J gene: TRBJ2-5
D gene: .
V gene: TRBV10-3
clone size: few
CDR3 DNA: TGTGCCATCAGTGAGTCGATAATGGAGACCCAGTACTTC
CDR3 protein: CAISESIMETQYF

J gene: TRBJ2-3
D gene: TRBD1
V gene: TRBV29-1
clone size: few
CDR3 DNA: TGCAGCGCCTCGAGGGACAGGGTGGCAGATACGCAGTATTTT
CDR3 protein: CSASRDRVADTQYF

J gene: TRBJ1-1
D gene: TRBD1
V gene: TRBV7-2
clone size: .
CDR3 DNA: TGTGCCAGCAGCCTCAGGACAGGCTTGAACACTGAAGCTTTCTTT
CDR3 protein: CASSLRTGLNTEAFF

J gene: TRBJ2-1
D gene: TRBD2
V gene: TRBV20-1
clone size: many
CDR3 DNA: TGCAGTGCTAGGCCGGGACTAGGGCTTTCTGAGCAGTTCTTC
CDR3 protein: CSARPGLGLSEQFF

J gene: TRBJ2-1
D gene: .
V gene: TRBV5-1
clone size: few
CDR3 DNA: TGCGCCAGCAGCTTGGGGACAACTACCTACTTCAATGAGCAGTTCTTC
CDR3 protein: CASSLGTTTYFNEQFF

J gene: TRBJ2-5
D gene: .
V gene: TRBV20-1
clone size: few
CDR3 DNA: TGCAGTGCTAATGGGGGGCGCTTGGAGACCCAGTACTTC
CDR3 protein: CSANGGRLETQYF

J gene: TRBJ2-7
D gene: TRBD2
V gene: TRBV7-9
clone size: many
CDR3 DNA: TGTGCCAGCAGCTTAATTGAGACTAGCTTCCACGAGCAGTACTTC
CDR3 protein: CASSLIETSFHEQYF

J gene: TRBJ2-7
D gene: TRBD2
V gene: TRBV19
clone size: .
CDR3 DNA: TGTGCCAGTAGTTTTAGCGGGAGCATTGCCTACGAGCAGTACTTC
CDR3 protein: CASSFSGSIAYEQYF

J gene: TRBJ2-7
D gene: TRBD1
V gene: TRBV5-1
clone size: many
CDR3 DNA: TGCGCCAGCAGCATGGACAGGGGCCTTTACGAGCAGTACTTC
CDR3 protein: CASSMDRGLYEQYF

J gene: TRBJ2-2
D gene: TRBD2
V gene: TRBV18
clone size: many
CDR3 DNA: TGTGCCAGCTCACCTTCTAGCGGCCCCACCGGGGAGCTGTTTTTT
CDR3 protein: CASSPSSGPTGELFF

J gene: TRBJ1-5
D gene: .
V gene: TRBV5-4
clone size: .
CDR3 DNA: TGTGCCAGCAGCTTTATCTCCACAGGGCGTTCTCAGCCCCAGCATTTT
CDR3 protein: CASSFISTGRSQPQHF